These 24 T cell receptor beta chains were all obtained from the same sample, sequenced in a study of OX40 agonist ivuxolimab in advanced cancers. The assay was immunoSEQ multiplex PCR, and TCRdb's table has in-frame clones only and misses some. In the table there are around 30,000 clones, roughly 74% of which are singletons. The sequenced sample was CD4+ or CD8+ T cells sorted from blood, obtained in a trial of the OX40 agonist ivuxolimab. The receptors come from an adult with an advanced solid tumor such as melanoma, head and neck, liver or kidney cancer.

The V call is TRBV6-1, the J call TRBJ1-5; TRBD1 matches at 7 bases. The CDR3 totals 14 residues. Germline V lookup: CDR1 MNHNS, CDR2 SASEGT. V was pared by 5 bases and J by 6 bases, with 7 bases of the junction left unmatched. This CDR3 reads CASSMTGRGQPQHF. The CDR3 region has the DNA TGTGCCAGCAGTATGACAGGGAGAGGTCAGCCCCAGCATTTT.

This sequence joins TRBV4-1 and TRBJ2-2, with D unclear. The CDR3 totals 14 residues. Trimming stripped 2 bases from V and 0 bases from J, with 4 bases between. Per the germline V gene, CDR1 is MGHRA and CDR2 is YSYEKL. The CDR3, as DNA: TGCGCCAGCAGCCAACACCCGAACACCGGGGAGCTGTTTTTT. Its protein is CASSQHPNTGELFF.

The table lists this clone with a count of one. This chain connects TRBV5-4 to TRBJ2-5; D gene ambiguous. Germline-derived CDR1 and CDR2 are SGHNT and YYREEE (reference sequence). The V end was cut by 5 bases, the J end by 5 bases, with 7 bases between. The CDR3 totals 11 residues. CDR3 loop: CASRLGETQYF. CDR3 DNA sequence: TGTGCCAGCAGGCTCGGGGAGACCCAGTACTTC. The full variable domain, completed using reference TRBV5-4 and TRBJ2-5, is ETGVTQSPTHLIKTRGQQVTLRCSSQSGHNTVSWYQQALGQGPQFIFQYYREEENGRGNFPPRFSGLQFPNYSSELNVNALELDDSALYLCASRLGETQYFGPGTRLLVL.

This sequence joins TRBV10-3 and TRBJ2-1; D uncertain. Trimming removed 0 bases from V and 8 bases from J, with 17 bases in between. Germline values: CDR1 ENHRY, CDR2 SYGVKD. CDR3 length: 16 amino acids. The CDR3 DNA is TGTGCCATCAGTGAGTCGAATCCGAGTGCAGGAGATGAGCAGTTCTTC. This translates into CAISESNPSAGDEQFF.

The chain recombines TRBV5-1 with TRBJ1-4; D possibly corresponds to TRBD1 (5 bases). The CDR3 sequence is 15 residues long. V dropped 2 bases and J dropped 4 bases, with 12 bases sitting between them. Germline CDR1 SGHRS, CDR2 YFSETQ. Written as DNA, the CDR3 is TGCGCCAGCAGCTTTGGCGGGACCTATAATGAAAAACTGTTTTTT. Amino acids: CASSFGGTYNEKLFF.

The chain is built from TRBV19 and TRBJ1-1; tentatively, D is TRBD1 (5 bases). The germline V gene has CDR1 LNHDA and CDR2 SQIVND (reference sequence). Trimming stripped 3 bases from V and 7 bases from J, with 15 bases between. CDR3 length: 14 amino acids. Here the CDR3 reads CASSIHSGTLEAFF. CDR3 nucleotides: TGTGCCAGTAGTATCCATTCCGGGACGCTTGAAGCTTTCTTT.

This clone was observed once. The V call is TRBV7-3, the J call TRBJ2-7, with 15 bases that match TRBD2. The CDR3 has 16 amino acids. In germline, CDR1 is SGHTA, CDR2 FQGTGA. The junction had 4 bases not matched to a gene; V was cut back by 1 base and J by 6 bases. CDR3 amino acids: CASSLRTSGGASEQYF. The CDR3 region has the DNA TGTGCCAGCAGCTTAAGGACTAGCGGGGGGGCCAGCGAGCAGTACTTC. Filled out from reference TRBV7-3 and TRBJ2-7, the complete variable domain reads GAGVSQTPSNKVTEKGKYVELRCDPISGHTALYWYRQSLGQGPEFLIYFQGTGAADDSGLPNDRFFAVRPEGSVSTLKIQRTERGDSAVYLCASSLRTSGGASEQYFGPGTRLTVT.

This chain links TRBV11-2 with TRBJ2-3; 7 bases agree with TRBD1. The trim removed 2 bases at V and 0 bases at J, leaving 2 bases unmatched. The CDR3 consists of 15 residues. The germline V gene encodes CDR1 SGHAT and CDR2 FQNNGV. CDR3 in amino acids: CASSLNRGSTDTQYF. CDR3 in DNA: TGTGCCAGCAGCTTAAACAGGGGAAGCACAGATACGCAGTATTTT.

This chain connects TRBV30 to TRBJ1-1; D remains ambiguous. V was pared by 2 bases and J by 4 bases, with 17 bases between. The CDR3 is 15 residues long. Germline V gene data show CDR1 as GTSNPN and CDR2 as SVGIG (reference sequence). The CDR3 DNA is TGTGCCTGGAGTCTGCGGGATTTTGGCGGCACTGAAGCTTTCTTT. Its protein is CAWSLRDFGGTEAFF.

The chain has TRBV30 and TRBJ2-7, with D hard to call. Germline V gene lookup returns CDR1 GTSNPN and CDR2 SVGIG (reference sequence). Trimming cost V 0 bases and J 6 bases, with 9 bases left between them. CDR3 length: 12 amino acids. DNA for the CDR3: TGTGCCTGGAGTGTAAAGGGAATCGAGCAGTACTTC. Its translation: CAWSVKGIEQYF.

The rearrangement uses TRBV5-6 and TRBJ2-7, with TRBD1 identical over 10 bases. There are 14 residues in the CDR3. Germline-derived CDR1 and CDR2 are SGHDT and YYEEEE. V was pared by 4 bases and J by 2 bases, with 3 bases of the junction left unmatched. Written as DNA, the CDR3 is TGTGCCAGCAGCCCCGGGACAGGGGCCTACGAGCAGTACTTC. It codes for CASSPGTGAYEQYF.

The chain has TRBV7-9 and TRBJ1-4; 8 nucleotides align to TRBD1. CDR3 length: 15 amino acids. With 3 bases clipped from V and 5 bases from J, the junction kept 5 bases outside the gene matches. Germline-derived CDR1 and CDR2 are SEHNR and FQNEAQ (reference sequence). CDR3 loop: CASSLGTGLNEKLFF. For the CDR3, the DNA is TGTGCCAGCAGCTTGGGGACAGGATTAAATGAAAAACTGTTTTTT.

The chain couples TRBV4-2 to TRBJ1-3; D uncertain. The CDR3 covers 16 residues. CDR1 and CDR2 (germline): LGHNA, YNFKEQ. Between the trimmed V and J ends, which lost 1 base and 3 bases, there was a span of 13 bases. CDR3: CASSQGERTVGNTIYF. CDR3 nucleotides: TGTGCCAGCAGCCAAGGGGAGCGTACTGTTGGAAACACCATATATTTT.

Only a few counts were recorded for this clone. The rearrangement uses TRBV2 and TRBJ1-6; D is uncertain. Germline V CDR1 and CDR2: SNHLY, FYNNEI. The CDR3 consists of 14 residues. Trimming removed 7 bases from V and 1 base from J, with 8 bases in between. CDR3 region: CASIYSSYNSPLHF. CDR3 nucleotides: TGTGCCAGCATTTACAGTTCCTATAATTCACCCCTCCACTTT. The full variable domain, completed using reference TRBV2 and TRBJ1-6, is EPEVTQTPSHQVTQMGQEVILRCVPISNHLYFYWYRQILGQKVEFLVSFYNNEISEKSEIFDDQFSVERPDGSNFTLKIRSTKLEDSAMYFCASIYSSYNSPLHFGNGTRLTVT.

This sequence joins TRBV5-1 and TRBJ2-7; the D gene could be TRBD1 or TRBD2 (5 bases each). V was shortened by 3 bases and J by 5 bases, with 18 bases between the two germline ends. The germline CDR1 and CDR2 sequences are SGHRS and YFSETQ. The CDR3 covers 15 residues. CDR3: CASSSGTDLGNEQYF. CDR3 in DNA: TGCGCCAGCAGCTCCGGGACCGACCTGGGGAACGAGCAGTACTTC. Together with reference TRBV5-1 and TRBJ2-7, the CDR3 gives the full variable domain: KAGVTQTPRYLIKTRGQQVTLSCSPISGHRSVSWYQQTPGQGLQFLFEYFSETQRNKGNFPGRFSGRQFSNSRSEMNVSTLELGDSALYLCASSSGTDLGNEQYFGPGTRLTVT.

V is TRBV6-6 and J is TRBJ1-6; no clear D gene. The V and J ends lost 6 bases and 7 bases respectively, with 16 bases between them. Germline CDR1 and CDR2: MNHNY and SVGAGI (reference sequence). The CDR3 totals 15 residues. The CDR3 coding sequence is TGTGCCAGCAGGCCCAAATTCGGTGGGAATTCACCCCTCCACTTT. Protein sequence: CASRPKFGGNSPLHF.

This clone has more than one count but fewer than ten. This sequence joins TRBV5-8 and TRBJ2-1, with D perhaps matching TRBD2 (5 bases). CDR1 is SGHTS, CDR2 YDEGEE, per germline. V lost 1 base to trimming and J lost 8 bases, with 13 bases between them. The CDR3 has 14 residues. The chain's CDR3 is CASSLRWGVDEQFF. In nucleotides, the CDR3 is TGTGCCAGCAGCTTGAGGTGGGGAGTCGATGAGCAGTTCTTC.

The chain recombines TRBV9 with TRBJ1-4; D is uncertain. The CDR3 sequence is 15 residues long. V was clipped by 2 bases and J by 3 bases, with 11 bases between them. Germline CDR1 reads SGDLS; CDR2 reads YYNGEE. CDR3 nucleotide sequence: TGTGCCAGCAGCGTGAGTAGTGGAGCTAATGAAAAACTGTTTTTT. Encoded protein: CASSVSSGANEKLFF. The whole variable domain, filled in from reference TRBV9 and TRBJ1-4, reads DSGVTQTPKHLITATGQRVTLRCSPRSGDLSVYWYQQSLDQGLQFLIQYYNGEERAKGNILERFSAQQFPDLHSELNLSSLELGDSALYFCASSVSSGANEKLFFGSGTQLSVL.

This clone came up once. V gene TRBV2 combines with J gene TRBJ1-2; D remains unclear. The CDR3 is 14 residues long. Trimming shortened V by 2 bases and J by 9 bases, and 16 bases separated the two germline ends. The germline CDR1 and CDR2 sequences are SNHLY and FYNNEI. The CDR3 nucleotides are TGTGCCAGCAGTGAACAAACTACCTCCAATCGCTACACCTTC. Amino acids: CASSEQTTSNRYTF.

CDR3 bases: TGTGCCAGTAGTCCCCAGTCAGATACGCAGTATTTT. This codes for CASSPQSDTQYF. The chain combines TRBV19 with TRBJ2-3; D gene ambiguous. The germline V and J ends were trimmed by 5 bases and 4 bases, with 7 bases remaining between them. Germline lookup yields CDR1 LNHDA and CDR2 SQIVND (reference sequence). The CDR3 spans 12 residues.

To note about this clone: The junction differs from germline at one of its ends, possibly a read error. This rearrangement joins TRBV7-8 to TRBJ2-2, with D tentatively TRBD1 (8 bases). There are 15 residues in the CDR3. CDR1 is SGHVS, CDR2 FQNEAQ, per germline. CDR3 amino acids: CASRGLLADPGELFF. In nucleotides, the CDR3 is TGTGCTAGCAGGGGGCTCCTAGCGGACCCCGGGGAGCTGTTTTTT. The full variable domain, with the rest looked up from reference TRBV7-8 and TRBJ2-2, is GAGVSQSPRYKVAKRGQDVALRCDPISGHVSLFWYQQALGQGPEFLTYFQNEAQLDKSGLPSDRFFAERPEGSVSTLKIQRTQQEDSAVYLCASRGLLADPGELFFGEGSRLTVL.

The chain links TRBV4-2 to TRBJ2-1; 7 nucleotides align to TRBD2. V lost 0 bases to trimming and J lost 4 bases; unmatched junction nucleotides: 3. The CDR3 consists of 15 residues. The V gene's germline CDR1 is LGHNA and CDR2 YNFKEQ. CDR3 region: CASSQDPAGYNEQFF. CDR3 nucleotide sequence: TGTGCCAGCAGCCAAGACCCAGCGGGGTACAATGAGCAGTTCTTC.

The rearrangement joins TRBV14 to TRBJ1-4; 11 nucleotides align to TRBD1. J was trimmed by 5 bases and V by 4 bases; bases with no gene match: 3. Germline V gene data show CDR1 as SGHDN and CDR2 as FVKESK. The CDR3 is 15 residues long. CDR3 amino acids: CASSRWDRGNEKLFF. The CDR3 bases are TGTGCCAGCAGCCGCTGGGACAGGGGGAATGAAAAACTGTTTTTT.

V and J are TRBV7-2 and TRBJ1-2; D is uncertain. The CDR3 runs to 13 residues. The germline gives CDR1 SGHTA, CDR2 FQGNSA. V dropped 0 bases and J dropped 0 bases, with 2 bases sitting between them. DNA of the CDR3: TGTGCCAGCAGCTTAGCAGCTAACTATGGCTACACCTTC. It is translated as CASSLAANYGYTF.